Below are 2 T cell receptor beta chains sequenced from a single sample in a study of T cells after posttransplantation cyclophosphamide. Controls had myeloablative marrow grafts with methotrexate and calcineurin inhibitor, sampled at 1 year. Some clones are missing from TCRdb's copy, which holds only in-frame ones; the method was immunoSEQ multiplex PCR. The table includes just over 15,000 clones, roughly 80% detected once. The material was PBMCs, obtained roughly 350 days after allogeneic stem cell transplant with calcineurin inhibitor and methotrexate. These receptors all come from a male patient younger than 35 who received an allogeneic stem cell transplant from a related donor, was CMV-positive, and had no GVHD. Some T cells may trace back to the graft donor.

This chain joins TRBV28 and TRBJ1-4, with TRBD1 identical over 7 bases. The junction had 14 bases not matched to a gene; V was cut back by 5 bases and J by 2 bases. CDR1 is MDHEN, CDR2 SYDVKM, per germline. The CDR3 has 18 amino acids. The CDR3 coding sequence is TGTGCCAGCAGTCCCCCTAGACAGGGAGTTAATACTAATGAAAAACTGTTTTTT. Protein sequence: CASSPPRQGVNTNEKLFF.

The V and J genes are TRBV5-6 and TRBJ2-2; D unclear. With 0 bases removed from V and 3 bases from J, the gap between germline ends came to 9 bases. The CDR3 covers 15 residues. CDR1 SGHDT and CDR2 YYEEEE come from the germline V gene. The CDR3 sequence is CASSLGVRDTGELFF. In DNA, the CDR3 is TGTGCCAGCAGCTTGGGGGTACGGGACACCGGGGAGCTGTTTTTT.